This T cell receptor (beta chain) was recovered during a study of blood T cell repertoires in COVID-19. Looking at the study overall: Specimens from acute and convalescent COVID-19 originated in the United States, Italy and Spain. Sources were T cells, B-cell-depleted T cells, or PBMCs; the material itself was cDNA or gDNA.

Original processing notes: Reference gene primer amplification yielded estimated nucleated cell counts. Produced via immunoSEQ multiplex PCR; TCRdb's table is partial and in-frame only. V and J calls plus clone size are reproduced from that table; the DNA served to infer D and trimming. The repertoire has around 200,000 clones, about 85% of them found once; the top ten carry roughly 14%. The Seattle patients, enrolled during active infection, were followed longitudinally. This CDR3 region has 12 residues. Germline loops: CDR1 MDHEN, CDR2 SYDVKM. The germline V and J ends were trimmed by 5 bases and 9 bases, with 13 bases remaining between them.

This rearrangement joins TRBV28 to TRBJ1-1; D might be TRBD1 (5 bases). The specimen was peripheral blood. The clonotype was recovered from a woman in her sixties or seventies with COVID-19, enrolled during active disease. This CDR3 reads CASSTATVKAFF. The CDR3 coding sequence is TGTGCCAGCAGTACTGCGACAGTTAAAGCTTTCTTT.